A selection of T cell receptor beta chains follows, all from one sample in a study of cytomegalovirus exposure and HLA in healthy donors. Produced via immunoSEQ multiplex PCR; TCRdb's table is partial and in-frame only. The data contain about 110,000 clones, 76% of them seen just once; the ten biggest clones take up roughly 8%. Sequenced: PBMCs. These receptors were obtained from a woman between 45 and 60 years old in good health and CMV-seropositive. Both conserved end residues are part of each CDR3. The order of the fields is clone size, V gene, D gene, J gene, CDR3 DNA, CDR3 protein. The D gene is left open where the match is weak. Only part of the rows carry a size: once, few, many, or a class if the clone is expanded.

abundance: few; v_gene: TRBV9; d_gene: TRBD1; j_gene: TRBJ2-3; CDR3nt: TGTGCCAGCAGCTCCACCGACAGGGTACGTGGAGGCACAGATACGCAGTATTTT; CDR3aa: CASSSTDRVRGGTDTQYF
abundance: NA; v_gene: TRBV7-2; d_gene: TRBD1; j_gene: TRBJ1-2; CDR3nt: TGTGCCAGCAGCTTAGGAGGACAGGGGGGTCTCGTCTACACCTTC; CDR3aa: CASSLGGQGGLVYTF
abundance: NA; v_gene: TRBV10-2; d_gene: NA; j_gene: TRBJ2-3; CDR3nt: TGCGCCAGCAGAGAGGGGGGCGGGACAGATACGCAGTATTTT; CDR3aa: CASREGGGTDTQYF
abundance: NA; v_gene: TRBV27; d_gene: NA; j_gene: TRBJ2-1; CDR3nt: TGTGCCAGCAGTTACGGGTCTTACAATGAGCAGTTCTTC; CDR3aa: CASSYGSYNEQFF
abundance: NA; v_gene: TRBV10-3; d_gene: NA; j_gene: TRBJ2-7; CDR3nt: TGTGCCATCAGTGAGTCGCCTAACCTGGAGCAGTACTTC; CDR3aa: CAISESPNLEQYF
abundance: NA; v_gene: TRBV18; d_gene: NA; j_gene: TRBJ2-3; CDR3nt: TGTGCCAGCTCACCCCCCCTCCAGGATACGCAGTATTTT; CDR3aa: CASSPPLQDTQYF
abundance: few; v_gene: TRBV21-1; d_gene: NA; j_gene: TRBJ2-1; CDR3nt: TGTGCCAGCAGCAAAGGCGGGGGATGCGAGCAGTTCTTC; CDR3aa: CASSKGGGCEQFF
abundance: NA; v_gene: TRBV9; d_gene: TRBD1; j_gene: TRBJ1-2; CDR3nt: TGTGCCAGCAGCGAGCACTATCCGGGACAGGTCTATGGCTACACCTTC; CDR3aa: CASSEHYPGQVYGYTF
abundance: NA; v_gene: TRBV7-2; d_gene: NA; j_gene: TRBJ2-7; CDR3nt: TGTGCCAGCAGCTTAGGGCCGGGAGTCAGGTACGAGCAGTACTTC; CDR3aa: CASSLGPGVRYEQYF
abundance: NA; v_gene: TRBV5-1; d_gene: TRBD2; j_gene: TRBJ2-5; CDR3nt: TGCGCCAGCAGCTTGGGACTAGCGGGAAACCAAGAGACCCAGTACTTC; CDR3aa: CASSLGLAGNQETQYF
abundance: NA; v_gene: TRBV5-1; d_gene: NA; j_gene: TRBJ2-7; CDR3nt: TGCGCCAGCACCCTCGGGTTTGGGGGGGAGCAGTACTTC; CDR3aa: CASTLGFGGEQYF
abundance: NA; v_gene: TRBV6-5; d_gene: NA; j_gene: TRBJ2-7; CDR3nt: TGTGCCAGCACCCAGGGCTACGAGCAGTACTTC; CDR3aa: CASTQGYEQYF
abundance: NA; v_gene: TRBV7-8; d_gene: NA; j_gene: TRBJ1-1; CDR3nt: TGTGCCAGCAGCTCTAGACAGACAGGAGCGTTTATGAACACTGAAGCTTTCTTT; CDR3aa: CASSSRQTGAFMNTEAFF
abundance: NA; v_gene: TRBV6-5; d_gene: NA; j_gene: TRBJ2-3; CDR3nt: TGTGCCAGCAGTTACGGCTCGGGAGATACGCAGTATTTT; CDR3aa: CASSYGSGDTQYF
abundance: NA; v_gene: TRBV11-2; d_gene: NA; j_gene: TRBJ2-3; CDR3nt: TGTGCCAGCAGCTTGAACAGAAACACAGATACGCAGTATTTT; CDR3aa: CASSLNRNTDTQYF
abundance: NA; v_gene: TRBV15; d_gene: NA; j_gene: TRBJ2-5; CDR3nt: TGTGCCACCGGCGAATCAGGGGCCGAGACCCAGTACTTC; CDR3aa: CATGESGAETQYF
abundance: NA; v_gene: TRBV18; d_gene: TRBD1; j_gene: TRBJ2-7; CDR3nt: TGTGCCAGCTCATCGGGACAGACGAAGGGGAAAGGCGAGCAGTACTTC; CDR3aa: CASSSGQTKGKGEQYF
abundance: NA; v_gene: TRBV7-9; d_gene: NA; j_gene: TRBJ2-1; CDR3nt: TGTGCCAGCAGCTGGAGGGAAGGGTCCTACAATGAGCAGTTCTTC; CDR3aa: CASSWREGSYNEQFF
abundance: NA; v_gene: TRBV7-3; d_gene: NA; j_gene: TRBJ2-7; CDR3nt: TGTGCCAGCAGCCCACAGGGTTTTGACCACGAGCAGTACTTC; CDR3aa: CASSPQGFDHEQYF
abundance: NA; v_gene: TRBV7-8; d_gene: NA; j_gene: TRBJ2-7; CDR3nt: TGTGCCAGCAGCTTCCGGGTCCCGACCTACGAGCAGTACTTC; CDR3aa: CASSFRVPTYEQYF
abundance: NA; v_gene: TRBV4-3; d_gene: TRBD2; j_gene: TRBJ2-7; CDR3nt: TGCGCCAGCAGCCTAGGACTAGCGGGACAGTACGAGCAGTACTTC; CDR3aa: CASSLGLAGQYEQYF
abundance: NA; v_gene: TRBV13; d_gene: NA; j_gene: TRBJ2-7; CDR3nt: TGTGCCAGCGGTCTAGGCGACGAGCAGTACTTC; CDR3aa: CASGLGDEQYF
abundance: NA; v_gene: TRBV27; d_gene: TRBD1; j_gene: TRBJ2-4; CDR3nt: TGTGCCAGCAGTTTTAGTGGGACAGGGATCGACATTCAGTACTTC; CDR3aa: CASSFSGTGIDIQYF
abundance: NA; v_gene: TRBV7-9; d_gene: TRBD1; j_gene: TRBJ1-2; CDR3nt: TGTGCCAGCAGCTTAGGGGGACAGGGCGGCTACACCTTC; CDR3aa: CASSLGGQGGYTF
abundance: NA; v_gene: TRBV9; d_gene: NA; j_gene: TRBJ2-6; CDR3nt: TGTGCCAGCAGCGAAGGGGTTTCTGGGGCCAACGTCCTGACTTTC; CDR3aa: CASSEGVSGANVLTF
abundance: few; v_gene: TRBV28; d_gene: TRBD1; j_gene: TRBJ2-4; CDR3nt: TGTGCCAGCAGTGGGGACAGTTCAAACATTCAGTACTTC; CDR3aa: CASSGDSSNIQYF
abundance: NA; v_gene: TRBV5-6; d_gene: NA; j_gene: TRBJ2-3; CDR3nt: TGTGCCAGCAGTATACCGGGACACAGCACAGATACGCAGTATTTT; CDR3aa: CASSIPGHSTDTQYF
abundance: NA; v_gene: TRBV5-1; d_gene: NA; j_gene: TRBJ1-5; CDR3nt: TGCGCCAGCAGAGGAGGGGACGGTCAGCCCCAGCATTTT; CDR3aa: CASRGGDGQPQHF
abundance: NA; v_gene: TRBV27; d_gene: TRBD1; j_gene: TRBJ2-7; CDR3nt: TGTGCCAGCGCCCCCGGGACAGGGGTTTCCTACGAGCAGTACTTC; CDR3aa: CASAPGTGVSYEQYF
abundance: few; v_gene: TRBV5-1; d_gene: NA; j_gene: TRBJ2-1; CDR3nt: TGCGCCAGCAGCGCTACAGGGTCTATCAATGAGCAGTTCTTC; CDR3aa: CASSATGSINEQFF
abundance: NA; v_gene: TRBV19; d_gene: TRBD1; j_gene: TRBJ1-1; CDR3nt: TGTGCCAGTAGGGCCCTGACAGGGACTGGGACTGAAGCTTTCTTT; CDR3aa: CASRALTGTGTEAFF
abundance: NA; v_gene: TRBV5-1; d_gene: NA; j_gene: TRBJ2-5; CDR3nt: TGCGCCAGCAGCTTGCCGGACCAAGAGACCCAGTACTTC; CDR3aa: CASSLPDQETQYF
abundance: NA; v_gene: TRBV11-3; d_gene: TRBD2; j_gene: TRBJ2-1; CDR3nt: TGTGCCAGCAGTTCCTGGGCGGGAGGAGATGAGCAGTTCTTC; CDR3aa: CASSSWAGGDEQFF
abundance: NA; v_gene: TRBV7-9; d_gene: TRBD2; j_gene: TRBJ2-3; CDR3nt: TGTGCCAGCAGCTGGGAGGGGAGCACAGATACGCAGTATTTT; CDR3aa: CASSWEGSTDTQYF
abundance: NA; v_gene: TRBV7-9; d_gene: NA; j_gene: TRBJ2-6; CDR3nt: TGTGCCAGCAGCTTATTCGGTCCTGGGGCCAACGTCCTGACTTTC; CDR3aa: CASSLFGPGANVLTF
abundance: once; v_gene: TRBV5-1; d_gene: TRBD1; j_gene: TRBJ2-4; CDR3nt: TGCGCCAGCAGCGTAGGGACAGTAGCCAAAAACATTCAGTACTTC; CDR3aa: CASSVGTVAKNIQYF